A selection of T cell receptor beta chains follows, all from one sample in a study of shared clonotypes between healthy human individuals. Some clones are missing from TCRdb's copy, which holds only in-frame ones; the method was immunoSEQ multiplex PCR. The sample has 500,000 to 700,000 clones, 85% to 95% seen once. The source material was naive CD8+ T cells sorted from blood. The receptors shown here come from a woman in her twenties or thirties in good health. Both conserved end residues are part of each CDR3. Each record gives: V gene, D gene, clone size, J gene, CDR3 protein, CDR3 DNA. A D gene is named only where the DNA matches it firmly. The size entry is marked missing in some rows and otherwise reads once, few, many or a size class.

v_call: TRBV7-9; d_call: TRBD1; clone_size: once; j_call: TRBJ2-1; cdr3_aa: CASSLGGTGHEQFF; cdr3_nt: TGTGCCAGCAGCTTAGGGGGGACAGGGCATGAGCAGTTCTTC
v_call: TRBV21-1; d_call: .; clone_size: .; j_call: TRBJ1-4; cdr3_aa: CASRRAKGKLFF; cdr3_nt: TGTGCCAGCAGGAGGGCTAAAGGAAAACTGTTTTTT
v_call: TRBV7-2; d_call: .; clone_size: .; j_call: TRBJ1-2; cdr3_aa: CASSFGGRLDYGYTF; cdr3_nt: TGTGCCAGCAGCTTTGGGGGGCGCTTAGACTATGGCTACACCTTC
v_call: TRBV4-1; d_call: .; clone_size: once; j_call: TRBJ2-7; cdr3_aa: CASSQVPVYEQYF; cdr3_nt: TGCGCCAGCAGCCAAGTCCCAGTCTACGAGCAGTACTTC
v_call: TRBV10-1; d_call: .; clone_size: .; j_call: TRBJ2-3; cdr3_aa: CASSESLVLTDTQYF; cdr3_nt: TGCGCCAGCAGTGAGTCTCTAGTTTTGACAGATACGCAGTATTTT
v_call: TRBV28; d_call: .; clone_size: .; j_call: TRBJ2-7; cdr3_aa: CASSVSIMNTDSYEQYF; cdr3_nt: TGTGCCAGCAGTGTAAGTATCATGAACACAGACTCGTACGAGCAGTACTTC
v_call: TRBV5-4; d_call: .; clone_size: .; j_call: TRBJ2-7; cdr3_aa: CASSLFRGYEQYF; cdr3_nt: TGTGCCAGCAGCTTATTTAGGGGTTACGAGCAGTACTTC
v_call: TRBV5-1; d_call: .; clone_size: .; j_call: TRBJ1-3; cdr3_aa: CASSPGRSFSGNTIYF; cdr3_nt: TGCGCCAGCAGCCCGGGACGGAGCTTCTCTGGAAACACCATATATTTT
v_call: TRBV5-6; d_call: .; clone_size: .; j_call: TRBJ1-2; cdr3_aa: CASSTGRTAIYGYTF; cdr3_nt: TGTGCCAGCAGCACCGGTCGGACAGCTATCTATGGCTACACCTTC
v_call: TRBV11-2; d_call: TRBD2; clone_size: once; j_call: TRBJ2-7; cdr3_aa: CASSLWGLSGNYEQYF; cdr3_nt: TGTGCCAGCAGCCTCTGGGGACTCAGCGGGAACTACGAGCAGTACTTC
v_call: TRBV7-3; d_call: .; clone_size: once; j_call: TRBJ2-3; cdr3_aa: CASSSSTGDTDTQYF; cdr3_nt: TGTGCCAGCAGCTCTTCGACAGGAGACACAGATACGCAGTATTTT
v_call: TRBV10-1; d_call: TRBD2; clone_size: .; j_call: TRBJ2-7; cdr3_aa: CASSQLAGRRGEQYF; cdr3_nt: TGCGCCAGCAGTCAACTAGCGGGGAGAAGGGGTGAGCAGTACTTC
v_call: TRBV2; d_call: TRBD2; clone_size: .; j_call: TRBJ2-6; cdr3_aa: CASSALSSGSFTNVLTF; cdr3_nt: TGTGCCAGCAGTGCCCTGTCTAGCGGGAGTTTTACCAACGTCCTGACTTTC
v_call: TRBV7-2; d_call: .; clone_size: .; j_call: TRBJ2-1; cdr3_aa: CASSLLTVPLGIYEQFF; cdr3_nt: TGTGCCAGCAGCCTATTGACTGTACCCTTAGGTATCTATGAGCAGTTCTTC
v_call: TRBV14; d_call: .; clone_size: .; j_call: TRBJ1-1; cdr3_aa: CASSPLGGSTEAFF; cdr3_nt: TGTGCCAGCAGCCCTCTAGGCGGCTCCACTGAAGCTTTCTTT
v_call: TRBV2; d_call: .; clone_size: .; j_call: TRBJ2-6; cdr3_aa: CASSSGSGANVLTF; cdr3_nt: TGTGCCAGCAGTTCAGGCTCTGGGGCCAACGTCCTGACTTTC
v_call: TRBV5-1; d_call: .; clone_size: .; j_call: TRBJ2-7; cdr3_aa: CASSSDSYEQYF; cdr3_nt: TGCGCCAGCAGCTCAGACTCCTACGAGCAGTACTTC
v_call: TRBV28; d_call: TRBD2; clone_size: once; j_call: TRBJ2-1; cdr3_aa: CASSFFLSGRGNEQFF; cdr3_nt: TGTGCCAGCAGTTTTTTTTTAAGCGGGAGAGGCAATGAGCAGTTCTTC
v_call: TRBV14; d_call: .; clone_size: once; j_call: TRBJ1-2; cdr3_aa: CASSQVGRAFDGYTF; cdr3_nt: TGTGCCAGCAGCCAAGTGGGCAGGGCCTTCGATGGCTACACCTTC
v_call: TRBV6-1; d_call: .; clone_size: .; j_call: TRBJ2-4; cdr3_aa: CASKAARAKNIQYF; cdr3_nt: TGTGCCAGCAAAGCCGCTAGAGCCAAAAACATTCAGTACTTC
v_call: TRBV9; d_call: TRBD1; clone_size: .; j_call: TRBJ1-2; cdr3_aa: CASGFHSKGQGIGYTF; cdr3_nt: TGTGCCAGCGGATTCCATAGCAAGGGACAGGGCATAGGCTACACCTTC
v_call: TRBV28; d_call: .; clone_size: .; j_call: TRBJ2-7; cdr3_aa: CASSVDAGRSYEQYF; cdr3_nt: TGTGCCAGCAGCGTTGACGCAGGACGCTCCTACGAGCAGTACTTC
v_call: TRBV2; d_call: TRBD2; clone_size: .; j_call: TRBJ2-1; cdr3_aa: CASSVRLAGSNEQFF; cdr3_nt: TGTGCCAGCAGTGTCAGACTAGCGGGTTCCAATGAGCAGTTCTTC
v_call: TRBV21-1; d_call: .; clone_size: .; j_call: TRBJ2-3; cdr3_aa: CASSKGGLAGEDTQYF; cdr3_nt: TGTGCCAGCAGCAAGGGGGGACTAGCGGGAGAGGATACGCAGTATTTT
v_call: TRBV7-6; d_call: TRBD2; clone_size: .; j_call: TRBJ2-1; cdr3_aa: CASSLDPAGVSYNEQFF; cdr3_nt: TGTGCCAGCAGCTTAGACCCAGCGGGAGTATCCTACAATGAGCAGTTCTTC
v_call: TRBV9; d_call: .; clone_size: .; j_call: TRBJ2-7; cdr3_aa: CASSVGGDGYEQYF; cdr3_nt: TGTGCCAGCAGCGTGGGGGGAGATGGGTACGAGCAGTACTTC
v_call: TRBV11-3; d_call: .; clone_size: .; j_call: TRBJ1-2; cdr3_aa: CARTTRTSNYGYTF; cdr3_nt: TGTGCCAGGACGACACGCACCTCCAACTATGGCTACACCTTC
v_call: TRBV27; d_call: .; clone_size: .; j_call: TRBJ1-3; cdr3_aa: CASSSNFRSGNTIYF; cdr3_nt: TGTGCCAGCAGTTCGAATTTCAGGTCTGGAAACACCATATATTTT
v_call: TRBV30; d_call: TRBD1; clone_size: .; j_call: TRBJ1-1; cdr3_aa: CAWGQGSGGTEAFF; cdr3_nt: TGTGCCTGGGGACAGGGGTCAGGGGGCACTGAAGCTTTCTTT
v_call: TRBV5-5; d_call: .; clone_size: .; j_call: TRBJ2-7; cdr3_aa: CASSLVQGDMYEQYF; cdr3_nt: TGTGCCAGCAGCTTGGTACAGGGTGATATGTACGAGCAGTACTTC
v_call: TRBV2; d_call: .; clone_size: .; j_call: TRBJ2-3; cdr3_aa: CASRRLGDTQYF; cdr3_nt: TGTGCCAGCAGACGACTAGGGGATACGCAGTATTTT
v_call: TRBV19; d_call: .; clone_size: .; j_call: TRBJ1-5; cdr3_aa: CATEGSHSNQPQHF; cdr3_nt: TGTGCCACCGAGGGGTCGCATAGCAATCAGCCCCAGCATTTT
v_call: TRBV9; d_call: .; clone_size: .; j_call: TRBJ1-3; cdr3_aa: CASSVEGYAGLGNTIYF; cdr3_nt: TGTGCCAGCAGCGTAGAGGGTTATGCGGGTTTGGGAAACACCATATATTTT
v_call: TRBV7-6; d_call: .; clone_size: .; j_call: TRBJ2-7; cdr3_aa: CASSFGGGEQYF; cdr3_nt: TGTGCCAGCAGCTTTGGTGGCGGGGAGCAGTACTTC
v_call: TRBV5-4; d_call: TRBD2; clone_size: .; j_call: TRBJ2-3; cdr3_aa: CASSLGLAGADTQYF; cdr3_nt: TGTGCCAGCAGCCTTGGACTAGCGGGAGCAGATACGCAGTATTTT
v_call: TRBV6-5; d_call: TRBD2; clone_size: .; j_call: TRBJ2-5; cdr3_aa: CASSFSGNQETQYF; cdr3_nt: TGTGCCAGCAGTTTTAGCGGGAACCAAGAGACCCAGTACTTC
v_call: TRBV25-1; d_call: TRBD2; clone_size: .; j_call: TRBJ2-3; cdr3_aa: CASSGKPGLGDTQYF; cdr3_nt: TGTGCCAGCAGTGGTAAGCCGGGACTAGGAGATACGCAGTATTTT
v_call: TRBV7-9; d_call: TRBD1; clone_size: once; j_call: TRBJ1-2; cdr3_aa: CASSLGQGAGYGYTF; cdr3_nt: TGTGCCAGCAGCTTAGGGCAGGGGGCTGGCTATGGCTACACCTTC
v_call: TRBV5-4; d_call: TRBD1; clone_size: .; j_call: TRBJ2-7; cdr3_aa: CASSLGQGAFYEQYF; cdr3_nt: TGTGCCAGCAGCTTGGGTCAGGGGGCGTTCTACGAGCAGTACTTC
v_call: TRBV15; d_call: .; clone_size: once; j_call: TRBJ1-5; cdr3_aa: CATSRGLGYQEPQHF; cdr3_nt: TGTGCCACCAGCAGAGGTCTAGGGTATCAGGAGCCCCAGCATTTT
v_call: TRBV7-2; d_call: .; clone_size: .; j_call: TRBJ2-7; cdr3_aa: CASSLDSATYEQYF; cdr3_nt: TGTGCCAGCAGTTTAGACTCTGCCACCTACGAGCAGTACTTC
v_call: TRBV4-1; d_call: TRBD1; clone_size: .; j_call: TRBJ2-5; cdr3_aa: CASSRDREETQYF; cdr3_nt: TGCGCCAGCAGCCGTGACAGGGAAGAGACCCAGTACTTC
v_call: TRBV11-2; d_call: .; clone_size: .; j_call: TRBJ2-3; cdr3_aa: CASSLEAYTDTQYF; cdr3_nt: TGTGCCAGCAGCTTAGAGGCCTACACAGATACGCAGTATTTT
v_call: TRBV7-9; d_call: TRBD2; clone_size: .; j_call: TRBJ2-3; cdr3_aa: CASILLLAGGSVDTQYF; cdr3_nt: TGTGCCAGCATCCTACTACTAGCGGGAGGGTCTGTGGATACGCAGTATTTT
v_call: TRBV4-1; d_call: TRBD1; clone_size: .; j_call: TRBJ1-1; cdr3_aa: CASSQDGQGWITEAFF; cdr3_nt: TGCGCCAGCAGCCAAGATGGACAGGGGTGGATCACTGAAGCTTTCTTT
v_call: TRBV9; d_call: TRBD2; clone_size: .; j_call: TRBJ2-2; cdr3_aa: CASSFSTSGAEGTGELFF; cdr3_nt: TGTGCCAGCAGCTTCTCGACTAGCGGAGCCGAGGGCACCGGGGAGCTGTTTTTT
v_call: TRBV11-2; d_call: .; clone_size: .; j_call: TRBJ2-7; cdr3_aa: CASSFGLTYEQYF; cdr3_nt: TGTGCCAGCAGCTTTGGGTTGACCTACGAGCAGTACTTC
v_call: TRBV28; d_call: .; clone_size: .; j_call: TRBJ1-2; cdr3_aa: CASSRPDSNYGYTF; cdr3_nt: TGTGCCAGCAGTAGACCGGACAGTAACTATGGCTACACCTTC
v_call: TRBV4-1; d_call: .; clone_size: .; j_call: TRBJ2-3; cdr3_aa: CASSRLEGTDTQYF; cdr3_nt: TGCGCCAGCAGCCGGCTGGAGGGGACAGATACGCAGTATTTT
v_call: TRBV6-6; d_call: TRBD1; clone_size: .; j_call: TRBJ2-7; cdr3_aa: CASSLDRGYEQYF; cdr3_nt: TGTGCCAGCAGCCTAGACAGGGGATACGAGCAGTACTTC
v_call: TRBV9; d_call: .; clone_size: .; j_call: TRBJ1-3; cdr3_aa: CASSPYSGSGNTIYF; cdr3_nt: TGTGCCAGCAGCCCCTATTCTGGATCTGGAAACACCATATATTTT
v_call: TRBV19; d_call: .; clone_size: once; j_call: TRBJ1-1; cdr3_aa: CASSWTGNTEAFF; cdr3_nt: TGTGCCAGTAGCTGGACGGGGAACACTGAAGCTTTCTTT
v_call: TRBV16; d_call: TRBD2; clone_size: .; j_call: TRBJ2-3; cdr3_aa: CASSPPVASGTDTQYF; cdr3_nt: TGTGCCAGCAGCCCCCCGGTGGCTAGCGGGACAGATACGCAGTATTTT